A selection of T cell receptor beta chains follows, all from one sample in a study of cytomegalovirus exposure and HLA in healthy donors. Assay used: immunoSEQ multiplex PCR; TCRdb lists only in-frame clones, some missing. The data hold around 220,000 clones, with roughly 84% observed a single time. The sequencing sample was made of PBMCs. These receptors were collected from a woman between 25 and 40 years old in good health and CMV-seropositive. Each CDR3 is given with its conserved first and last residue. The order of the fields is V gene, D gene, clone size, J gene, CDR3 DNA, CDR3 protein. A D gene is named only where the DNA matches it firmly. A clone size is listed for some rows: how often the clone was seen (once, few, many), or a class if it is expanded.

V: TRBV5-1; D: TRBD2; size: once; J: TRBJ2-2; DNA: TGCGCCAGCACCGGGACTAGCTCTCACACCGGGGAGCTGTTTTTT; CDR3: CASTGTSSHTGELFF
V: TRBV11-2; D: -; size: -; J: TRBJ1-1; DNA: TGTGCCAGCAGCTTAACGCGACAGCGTGAAGCTTTCTTT; CDR3: CASSLTRQREAFF
V: TRBV19; D: -; size: -; J: TRBJ1-1; DNA: TGTGCCAGTAGTATAGTCGGCAGAGAGAACACTGAAGCTTTCTTT; CDR3: CASSIVGRENTEAFF
V: TRBV30; D: -; size: -; J: TRBJ2-7; DNA: TGTGCCTGGAGTTCCAAGGCCTACGAGCAGTACTTC; CDR3: CAWSSKAYEQYF
V: TRBV15; D: -; size: once; J: TRBJ2-5; DNA: TGTGCCACCAGCAGGGAAAGTGAGACCCAGTACTTC; CDR3: CATSRESETQYF
V: TRBV25-1; D: TRBD2; size: -; J: TRBJ2-2; DNA: TGTGCCAGCAGTGAGGGGAAGGGACTAGCGAGCACCGGGGAGCTGTTTTTT; CDR3: CASSEGKGLASTGELFF
V: TRBV6-6; D: -; size: -; J: TRBJ2-5; DNA: TGTGCCAGCAGTTTGGGTCAGCAAGAGACCCAGTACTTC; CDR3: CASSLGQQETQYF
V: TRBV29-1; D: -; size: -; J: TRBJ1-4; DNA: TGCAGCGTTGAATTGCTCGAGACAGAAAATGAAAAACTGTTTTTT; CDR3: CSVELLETENEKLFF
V: TRBV9; D: -; size: -; J: TRBJ1-5; DNA: TGTGCCAGCAGCTCCTCGGGGGATCAGCCCCAGCATTTT; CDR3: CASSSSGDQPQHF
V: TRBV2; D: TRBD1; size: once; J: TRBJ2-7; DNA: TGTGCCAGCAGTGCAACGGGACAGGCCTACGAGCAGTACTTC; CDR3: CASSATGQAYEQYF
V: TRBV6-5; D: -; size: -; J: TRBJ1-5; DNA: TGTGCCAGCAGGATGGAGGTGGATCAGCCCCAGCATTTT; CDR3: CASRMEVDQPQHF
V: TRBV9; D: TRBD1; size: -; J: TRBJ1-1; DNA: TGTGCCAGCAGTCGACAGGGGGATAGCACTGAAGCTTTCTTT; CDR3: CASSRQGDSTEAFF
V: TRBV30; D: -; size: -; J: TRBJ2-7; DNA: TGTGCCTGGAGTGTTTACGGGACCTACGAGCAGTACTTC; CDR3: CAWSVYGTYEQYF
V: TRBV4-1; D: TRBD2; size: -; J: TRBJ2-3; DNA: TGCGCCAGCAGCCAACATGGACTAGTGGCAGATACGCAGTATTTT; CDR3: CASSQHGLVADTQYF
V: TRBV5-1; D: -; size: -; J: TRBJ2-7; DNA: TGCGCCAGCAGCCCCGCCCAGGTCGGTTACGAGCAGTACTTC; CDR3: CASSPAQVGYEQYF
V: TRBV11-2; D: -; size: -; J: TRBJ1-5; DNA: TGTGCCAGCAGCTTTTCAGGGTTCAATCAGCCCCAGCATTTT; CDR3: CASSFSGFNQPQHF
V: TRBV10-3; D: -; size: -; J: TRBJ2-7; DNA: TGTGCCATCAGTGAGTCGCGGTCTATCGCTTACGAGCAGTACTTC; CDR3: CAISESRSIAYEQYF
V: TRBV4-1; D: TRBD1; size: -; J: TRBJ1-1; DNA: TGCGCCAGCAGCCAAGACAAGACAGGGCTTGGCACTGAAGCTTTCTTT; CDR3: CASSQDKTGLGTEAFF
V: TRBV13; D: -; size: -; J: TRBJ2-5; DNA: TGTGCCAGCAGCCTAGTGAGGGGAGAGACCCAGTACTTC; CDR3: CASSLVRGETQYF
V: TRBV30; D: -; size: -; J: TRBJ2-3; DNA: TGTGCCTGGAATTATGGGGGAAACGGAGATACGCAGTATTTT; CDR3: CAWNYGGNGDTQYF
V: TRBV27; D: TRBD1; size: -; J: TRBJ2-3; DNA: TGTGCCAGCAGCCCAGGGACAGCCTGGAGTGGGGATACGCAGTATTTT; CDR3: CASSPGTAWSGDTQYF
V: TRBV7-8; D: -; size: -; J: TRBJ2-7; DNA: TGTGCCAGCAGCCACAGGACTTACGGGAGCAACTACGAGCAGTACTTC; CDR3: CASSHRTYGSNYEQYF
V: TRBV7-6; D: -; size: -; J: TRBJ1-2; DNA: TGTGCCAGCAGCTTAGGGACCGGGATCATGGGCGGCTACACCTTC; CDR3: CASSLGTGIMGGYTF
V: TRBV19; D: -; size: -; J: TRBJ1-2; DNA: TGTGCCAGTACAGGGGACACCTATGGCTACACCTTC; CDR3: CASTGDTYGYTF
V: TRBV14; D: -; size: -; J: TRBJ2-7; DNA: TGTGCCAGCAGCCAAGCAAATTACGCGGGATCGGGCTACGAGCAGTACTTC; CDR3: CASSQANYAGSGYEQYF
V: TRBV6-5; D: -; size: -; J: TRBJ2-1; DNA: TGTGCCAGCAGTTCTAAGGTCTGGAGCTCCTACAATGAGCAGTTCTTC; CDR3: CASSSKVWSSYNEQFF
V: TRBV27; D: TRBD2; size: -; J: TRBJ2-3; DNA: TGTGCCAGCAGCCGCGGGACTAGCGGGAGCACAGATACGCAGTATTTT; CDR3: CASSRGTSGSTDTQYF
V: TRBV30; D: -; size: -; J: TRBJ2-1; DNA: TGTGCCTGGAACGGGCCTCGACTCCTGGGTGAGCAGTTCTTC; CDR3: CAWNGPRLLGEQFF
V: TRBV27; D: -; size: -; J: TRBJ2-1; DNA: TGTGCCAGCAGTTTGGGGTCCGATCTTTACAATGAGCAGTTCTTC; CDR3: CASSLGSDLYNEQFF
V: TRBV5-6; D: TRBD2; size: -; J: TRBJ2-1; DNA: TGTGCCAGCAGACTAGCGGGAGGGCGATACGGTGAGCAGTTCTTC; CDR3: CASRLAGGRYGEQFF
V: TRBV5-4; D: -; size: -; J: TRBJ2-6; DNA: TGTGCCAGCAGCCCTCCGACAGTCTCTGGGGCCAACGTCCTGACTTTC; CDR3: CASSPPTVSGANVLTF
V: TRBV30; D: TRBD2; size: -; J: TRBJ2-2; DNA: TGTGCCTGGATGGGGTTAAAGGAGCGGGAAGACACCGGGGAGCTGTTTTTT; CDR3: CAWMGLKEREDTGELFF
V: TRBV4-3; D: TRBD2; size: -; J: TRBJ2-1; DNA: TGCGCCAGCAGCTCCGGGACTAGCGGGAAGAATGAGCAGTTCTTC; CDR3: CASSSGTSGKNEQFF
V: TRBV19; D: -; size: -; J: TRBJ1-1; DNA: TGTGCCAGTAGTATATTAGGTGAAGCTTTCTTT; CDR3: CASSILGEAFF
V: TRBV29-1; D: TRBD2; size: -; J: TRBJ2-1; DNA: TGCAGCGTGAGCCCCGGGACTAGCGGTGGTGAGCAGTTCTTC; CDR3: CSVSPGTSGGEQFF
V: TRBV5-1; D: TRBD1; size: once; J: TRBJ1-2; DNA: TGCGCCAGCAGTCAAACAGGGGAATCAAGCTACACCTTC; CDR3: CASSQTGESSYTF
V: TRBV29-1; D: -; size: -; J: TRBJ1-1; DNA: TGCAGCGTTGCATTCTCAGGGAACACTGAAGCTTTCTTT; CDR3: CSVAFSGNTEAFF
V: TRBV19; D: -; size: -; J: TRBJ1-1; DNA: TGTGCCAGTAGTACGGGACAGAACACTGAAGCTTTCTTT; CDR3: CASSTGQNTEAFF
V: TRBV30; D: -; size: -; J: TRBJ1-1; DNA: TGTGCAGAAGGACCTGTCTTCGGGAACACTGAAGCTTTCTTT; CDR3: CAEGPVFGNTEAFF
V: TRBV7-9; D: TRBD1; size: once; J: TRBJ2-7; DNA: TGTGCCAGCAGCCCCCCGACAGGGACGGTGTTACACGAGCAGTACTTC; CDR3: CASSPPTGTVLHEQYF
V: TRBV4-2; D: -; size: -; J: TRBJ1-2; DNA: TGTGCCAGCAGCCTCATGAAGGGGGTTAACTATGGCTACACCTTC; CDR3: CASSLMKGVNYGYTF
V: TRBV5-1; D: TRBD1; size: -; J: TRBJ2-7; DNA: TGCGCCAGCAGCGTAGACAGGGGTGGGTACGAGCAGTACTTC; CDR3: CASSVDRGGYEQYF
V: TRBV19; D: -; size: -; J: TRBJ2-1; DNA: TGTGCCAGTAATTCAGGCGCCTACAATGAGCAGTTCTTC; CDR3: CASNSGAYNEQFF
V: TRBV7-8; D: TRBD1; size: -; J: TRBJ2-3; DNA: TGTGCCAGCAGCCCCCGGACAGGAGGCGATACGCAGTATTTT; CDR3: CASSPRTGGDTQYF
V: TRBV4-1; D: TRBD2; size: -; J: TRBJ2-5; DNA: TGCGCCAGCAGCCAACCCATCCTAGCGGGTCAAGAGACCCAGTACTTC; CDR3: CASSQPILAGQETQYF
V: TRBV6-5; D: -; size: -; J: TRBJ2-7; DNA: TGTGCCAGCAGTTATAGAGGGAGCCCGAGCTCCTACGAGCAGTACTTC; CDR3: CASSYRGSPSSYEQYF
V: TRBV27; D: -; size: -; J: TRBJ1-5; DNA: TGTGCCAGCAGTTTAAGGAGTAATCAGCCCCAGCATTTT; CDR3: CASSLRSNQPQHF